This T cell receptor (beta chain) emerged from a study of blood T cell repertoires in COVID-19. Study at large: Researchers got acute and convalescent COVID-19 samples from the United States, Italy and Spain.

The CDR3 length is 15 residues. Germline lookup yields CDR1 MNHEY and CDR2 SMNVEV (reference sequence). After removal of 3 bases from V and 9 bases from J, the junction contained 8 bases not matched to a gene. Original processing notes: Reference gene primer amplification gave nucleated cell count estimates. Sequenced by immunoSEQ multiplex PCR; TCRdb stores in-frame clones only, minus some. V and J calls plus clone size are reproduced from that table; the DNA served to infer D and trimming. The sample lists about 140,000 clones, around 73% occurring once. This clone came up a few times. Sequenced material: peripheral blood. This rearrangement joins TRBV27 to TRBJ1-6; 7 bases are a match to TRBD1. The clonotype was recovered from a woman aged 50 to 60 with active or convalescent COVID-19. CDR3 in DNA: TGTGCCAGCAGTTTCACAGGGGAGGATGGTTCACCCCTCCACTTT. Translating it yields CASSFTGEDGSPLHF.